This TCR beta chain was obtained from a study of T cell repertoires in cytomegalovirus infection. In the study overall: Indications came from public TCR beta signatures; they pointed to CMV infection and to a matching HLA type.

CDR1 SGHVS and CDR2 FNYEAQ come from the germline V gene. The CDR3 contains 17 residues. Germline trimming cut 1 base from V and 2 bases from J; bases unmatched to any gene: 3. TCRdb fed the reads into MiXCR, producing one record per CDR3 protein. The data show about 740,000 distinct CDR3 sequences, roughly 36% seen once. This rearrangement joins TRBV7-6 to TRBJ2-2; 11 bases match TRBD1. The specimen sequenced was PBMCs. This TCR came from a human donor in good health (CMV status not recorded). Some clones in this sample may be carry-over from other donors' samples. This chain's CDR3 is CASSLVWTGGNTGELFF. DNA for the CDR3: TGTGCCAGCAGCTTAGTCTGGACAGGGGGCAACACCGGGGAGCTGTTTTTT.